This paragraph covers one TCR beta chain sequence. This record belongs to a study of T cell clonotyping in hematopoietic cell transplantation. TCRdb's copy holds only in-frame clones and misses some; the assay was immunoSEQ multiplex PCR. The profile shows about 36,000 clones, over 80% of them singletons. Trimming pared 6 bases from V and 0 bases from J, leaving 12 bases between. The CDR3 extends over 14 amino acids. Germline CDR1 SNHLY, CDR2 FYNNEI. The sequence came from a woman in her thirties or forties in good health. Some clones in this sample may be carry-over from other donors' samples. Sequenced sample: peripheral blood mononuclear cells. The chain employs TRBV2 and TRBJ2-7, with D possibly TRBD2 on 5 matching bases. In DNA, the CDR3 is TGTGCCAGCAGAAGAGCGGTCAGCTCCTACGAGCAGTACTTC. It codes for CASRRAVSSYEQYF. Together with reference TRBV2 and TRBJ2-7, the CDR3 gives the full variable domain: EPEVTQTPSHQVTQMGQEVILRCVPISNHLYFYWYRQILGQKVEFLVSFYNNEISEKSEIFDDQFSVERPDGSNFTLKIRSTKLEDSAMYFCASRRAVSSYEQYFGPGTRLTVT.